The next 24 T cell receptor beta chains were all read from a single sample in a study of blood T cell repertoires in COVID-19. Produced via immunoSEQ multiplex PCR; TCRdb's table is partial and in-frame only. This sample has more than 85,000 clones; roughly 79% occur once, and the top ten carry approximately 16%. What was sequenced was peripheral blood. The origin of the receptors is a woman aged 80 or over with active or convalescent COVID-19.

This clone was observed a few times. The CDR3, as DNA: TGCGCCAGCAGCTTGGGGGACACAGGGAGGGTATATGGCTACACCTTC. This sequence encodes CASSLGDTGRVYGYTF. This chain links TRBV5-1 with TRBJ1-2; possibly TRBD1 for D (6 bases). Per the germline V gene, CDR1 is SGHRS and CDR2 is YFSETQ. With 0 bases removed from V and 5 bases from J, the gap between germline ends came to 17 bases. This CDR3 comprises 16 residues.

The rearrangement joins TRBV10-3 to TRBJ2-1; TRBD1 aligns across 7 bases. The germline gives CDR1 ENHRY, CDR2 SYGVKD. The length of the CDR3 is 14 residues. V shed 6 bases and J 3 bases; nucleotides not matched to a gene: 5. CDR3 loop: CAIRKGGYYNEQFF. The CDR3 DNA is TGTGCCATCAGGAAAGGGGGCTACTACAATGAGCAGTTCTTC.

This clone has a single count. The V call is TRBV28, the J call TRBJ1-2; 9 bases match TRBD1. CDR1 MDHEN and CDR2 SYDVKM come from the germline V gene. The CDR3 consists of 14 residues. The V and J ends lost 6 bases and 8 bases, in that order; junction bases with no gene match: 10. The DNA of the CDR3 is TGTGCCAGCAGCACAGGGGGCCTTATAGGCGGCTACACCTTC. Protein: CASSTGGLIGGYTF.

The chain carries TRBV29-1 and TRBJ2-7; D might be TRBD2 (6 bases). CDR1 SQVTM and CDR2 ANQGSEA come from the germline V gene. V was trimmed by 6 bases and J by 0 bases, leaving 12 bases between them. The CDR3 is 13 residues long. The CDR3: CSVRDGDSYEQYF. The CDR3, as DNA: TGCAGCGTGCGGGACGGTGACTCCTACGAGCAGTACTTC.

The chain carries TRBV3-1 (or the pseudogene TRBV3-2) and TRBJ2-2, with 10 bases that match TRBD2. This CDR3 region has 19 residues. With V trimmed by 1 base and J by 0 bases, 8 bases remained unmatched. Per germline, CDR1 LGHDT and CDR2 YNNKEL (reference sequence). The CDR3 spells CASSQGRPAGGTNTGELFF. CDR3 DNA: TGTGCCAGCAGCCAAGGGCGACCAGCGGGAGGGACGAACACCGGGGAGCTGTTTTTT.

This clone was observed a few times. The V gene is TRBV15, the J gene TRBJ2-1, with TRBD2 matching 11 bases. The CDR3 is 15 amino acids. Germline V CDR1 and CDR2: LNHNV, YYDKDF (reference sequence). Trimming cost V 2 bases and J 9 bases; bases outside gene matches: 6. Written as DNA, the CDR3 is TGTGCCACCAGCAGACTAGCGGGAGGCAGAACTGAGCAGTTCTTC. It is translated as CATSRLAGGRTEQFF.

The chain employs TRBV6-5 and TRBJ1-1; perhaps TRBD1 as D (5 bases). V was trimmed by 10 bases and J by 1 base, leaving 16 bases between them. CDR3 length: 14 residues. Germline loops: CDR1 MNHEY, CDR2 SVGAGI. The CDR3 nucleotides read TGTGCCACCTGTCTGGGGCTACCGAACACTGAAGCTTTCTTT. Its translation is CATCLGLPNTEAFF.

The chain recombines TRBV30 with TRBJ2-6, with D uncertain. Germline assignment: CDR1 GTSNPN and CDR2 SVGIG (reference sequence). Trimming removed 0 bases from V and 0 bases from J, with 9 bases in between. This CDR3 contains 16 residues. CDR3 coding DNA: TGTGCCTGGAGTGTACTCCCGCGCTCTGGGGCCAACGTCCTGACTTTC. The encoded protein is CAWSVLPRSGANVLTF.

Remarks on this clone: This sample also contains other DNA sequences that code for the same CDR3. This chain joins TRBV7-3 and TRBJ2-3; 8 positions agree with TRBD2. The CDR3 length is 15 residues. J gave up 0 bases and V 5 bases, and 4 bases lay outside the gene matches. CDR1 is SGHTA and CDR2 is FQGTGA in the germline V gene. This chain's CDR3 is CASSPGGGSTDTQYF. DNA of the CDR3: TGTGCCAGCAGCCCCGGGGGGGGTAGCACAGATACGCAGTATTTT. Using reference TRBV7-3 and TRBJ2-3 for the parts outside the CDR3, the full variable domain is GAGVSQTPSNKVTEKGKYVELRCDPISGHTALYWYRQSLGQGPEFLIYFQGTGAADDSGLPNDRFFAVRPEGSVSTLKIQRTERGDSAVYLCASSPGGGSTDTQYFGPGTRLTVL.

The genes are TRBV2 and TRBJ2-3, with a tentative D call TRBD1 (5 bases). CDR3 length: 15 residues. V lost 3 bases to trimming and J lost 8 bases, with 18 bases between them. Germline CDR1 is SNHLY and CDR2 is FYNNEI. CDR3 residues: CASSELDTLRGTQYF. CDR3 nucleotide sequence: TGTGCCAGCAGTGAGTTGGACACCTTGCGTGGTACGCAGTATTTT. Drawing the rest from reference TRBV2 and TRBJ2-3, the complete variable domain is EPEVTQTPSHQVTQMGQEVILRCVPISNHLYFYWYRQILGQKVEFLVSFYNNEISEKSEIFDDQFSVERPDGSNFTLKIRSTKLEDSAMYFCASSELDTLRGTQYFGPGTRLTVL.

The gene calls are TRBV5-4 and TRBJ2-7, with TRBD1 matching over 7 bases. This CDR3 comprises 16 residues. The germline gives CDR1 SGHNT, CDR2 YYREEE (reference sequence). V shed 4 bases, J shed 1 base, and the junction held 11 bases outside the gene matches. CDR3 amino acids: CASSTFRQGESYEQYF. For the CDR3, the DNA is TGTGCCAGCAGCACCTTCAGACAGGGCGAATCCTACGAGCAGTACTTC. The full variable domain, its missing parts supplied by reference TRBV5-4 and TRBJ2-7, is ETGVTQSPTHLIKTRGQQVTLRCSSQSGHNTVSWYQQALGQGPQFIFQYYREEENGRGNFPPRFSGLQFPNYSSELNVNALELDDSALYLCASSTFRQGESYEQYFGPGTRLTVT.

The chain has TRBV7-2 and TRBJ2-3; TRBD2 might be the D (5 bases). Trimming took 3 bases from V and 4 from J, leaving 14 bases between them. CDR1 is SGHTA, CDR2 FQGNSA, per germline. The CDR3 has 15 residues. CDR3 sequence reads: CASSFFGKEADTQYF. The CDR3 DNA reads TGTGCCAGCAGCTTTTTCGGGAAAGAAGCAGATACGCAGTATTTT. Supplemented by reference TRBV7-2 and TRBJ2-3, the full variable domain reads GAGVSQSPSNKVTEKGKDVELRCDPISGHTALYWYRQSLGQGLEFLIYFQGNSAPDKSGLPSDRFSAERTGGSVSTLTIQRTQQEDSAVYLCASSFFGKEADTQYFGPGTRLTVL.

This clone was seen only a few times. The gene calls are TRBV7-8 and TRBJ1-2; a possible D gene is TRBD1 (6 bases). The V end lost 1 base, the J end lost 0 bases, and 12 bases lay between the germline ends. Germline V gene sequence: CDR1 SGHVS, CDR2 FQNEAQ. This CDR3 region has 16 residues. In DNA, the CDR3 is TGTGCCAGCAGCTTAGGAGGGGGAGGGGCTAACTATGGCTACACCTTC. It yields the protein CASSLGGGGANYGYTF.

The chain carries TRBV10-3 and TRBJ2-2; the D gene is possibly TRBD2 (5 bases). Trimming removed 5 bases at V and 1 base at J, with 8 bases between. The CDR3 sequence is 14 residues long. Germline CDR1 ENHRY, CDR2 SYGVKD. For the CDR3, the DNA is TGTGCCATCAGTCGGGATCAGAACACCGGGGAGCTGTTTTTT. It codes for CAISRDQNTGELFF.

The chain joins TRBV18 to TRBJ2-3, with D possibly TRBD2 on 6 matching bases. Germline V CDR1 and CDR2: KGHSH, LQKENI. This CDR3 contains 12 residues. V gave up 1 base and J gave up 8 bases, with 7 bases separating them. This chain's CDR3 is CASSPLSGTQYF. The CDR3 DNA is TGTGCCAGCTCACCACTTAGCGGTACGCAGTATTTT.

This clone was seen once. V usage is TRBV30 and J usage is TRBJ2-5; D may be TRBD2 (5 bases). V was cut by 4 bases and J by 2 bases, with 8 bases left in between. This CDR3 spans 12 amino acids. The germline CDR1 and CDR2 sequences are GTSNPN and SVGIG (reference sequence). The chain's CDR3 is CAWNSGQETQYF. CDR3 in DNA: TGTGCCTGGAATTCGGGACAAGAGACCCAGTACTTC.

This chain links TRBV7-8 with TRBJ2-5; 7 positions match TRBD1. The length of the CDR3 is 14 residues. Germline CDR1 reads SGHVS; CDR2 reads FQNEAQ. With 6 bases clipped from V and 5 bases from J, the junction kept 9 bases outside the gene matches. The CDR3 DNA is TGTGCCAGCAGTAATGACAGGGCCTACGAGACCCAGTACTTC. Translating gives CASSNDRAYETQYF.

In its sample, this clone was seen a few times. This chain links TRBV5-1 with TRBJ1-3, with 8 bases matching TRBD1. CDR3 length: 14 residues. The germline gives CDR1 SGHRS, CDR2 YFSETQ. With 4 bases clipped from V and 6 bases from J, the junction kept 6 bases outside the gene matches. The CDR3 sequence is CASSPDRAVNTIYF. The CDR3 region has the DNA TGCGCCAGCAGCCCGGACAGGGCCGTAAACACCATATATTTT.

The chain employs TRBV2 and TRBJ2-5; no firm D call. Trimming cost V 3 bases and J 3 bases, with 2 bases left between them. There are 11 residues in the CDR3. The germline V gene has CDR1 SNHLY and CDR2 FYNNEI. CDR3 amino acids: CASSDEETQYF. The CDR3 DNA is TGTGCCAGCAGTGACGAAGAGACCCAGTACTTC.

The table lists this clone with a few counts. The chain employs TRBV6-2 or TRBV6-3 and TRBJ2-7, with 10 bases aligning to TRBD1. The CDR3 is 15 amino acids. Trimming removed 4 bases from V and 3 bases from J; junction bases left unmatched: 6. Germline V gene data show CDR1 as MNHEY and CDR2 as SVGEGT. This CDR3 is CASSSRTGGYYEQYF. The CDR3 DNA reads TGTGCCAGCAGTTCTAGGACAGGGGGGTACTACGAGCAGTACTTC.

The chain employs TRBV18 and TRBJ2-1; 10 bases align to TRBD1. CDR1 and CDR2 (germline): KGHSH, LQKENI. V was clipped by 4 bases and J by 9 bases; unmatched bases: 12. The CDR3 spans 16 residues. CDR3 protein: CASSRDRDRGIVEQFF. The DNA of the CDR3 is TGTGCCAGCTCACGAGACCGGGACAGGGGCATTGTTGAGCAGTTCTTC.

This sequence joins TRBV19 and TRBJ2-7; 8 bases align to TRBD2. Germline-derived CDR1 and CDR2 are LNHDA and SQIVND (reference sequence). V trimming: 3 bases; J trimming: 7 bases; junction bases outside the gene matches: 8. This CDR3 is 14 amino acids long. The CDR3 loop reads CASSMRTSGEEQYF. DNA of the CDR3: TGTGCCAGTAGTATGCGAACTAGCGGAGAAGAGCAGTACTTC.

The V and J genes are TRBV20-1 and TRBJ2-2; maybe TRBD2 (5 bases). V lost 3 bases to trimming and J lost 0 bases, with 14 bases between them. This CDR3 is built from 16 residues. The germline gives CDR1 DFQATT, CDR2 SNEGSKA (reference sequence). The DNA of the CDR3 is TGCAGTGCTAGTGCCGGGGAAACCGCGAACACCGGGGAGCTGTTTTTT. It codes for CSASAGETANTGELFF.

The chain recombines TRBV5-1 with TRBJ2-7; 9 bases are shared with TRBD1. CDR1 is SGHRS, CDR2 YFSETQ, per germline. V was clipped by 2 bases and J by 3 bases; unmatched bases: 6. The CDR3 totals 15 residues. The CDR3 nucleotides are TGCGCCAGCAGCTTAGGGGGACAGGGCCTCTACGAGCAGTACTTC. Its protein product is CASSLGGQGLYEQYF. Full variable domain (outside the CDR3, taken from reference TRBV5-1 and TRBJ2-7): KAGVTQTPRYLIKTRGQQVTLSCSPISGHRSVSWYQQTPGQGLQFLFEYFSETQRNKGNFPGRFSGRQFSNSRSEMNVSTLELGDSALYLCASSLGGQGLYEQYFGPGTRLTVT.